The 11 T cell receptor beta chains below all came from one sample that was sequenced in a study of regulatory T cells. Findings of the study overall: In CD3G-deficient patients, conventional CD4+ T cells were enriched for hydrophobic CDR3 residues at positions 6 and 7.

These TCRs' antigens remain unknown. The primer mix had 52 TRBV and 13 TRBJ primers. The assay was immunoSEQ multiplex PCR, and TCRdb's table has in-frame clones only and misses some. In the table there are nearly 30,000 clones, around 90% of which are singletons. Sequenced material: conventional CD4+ T cells sorted from blood. Source of these receptors: a young adult with CD3G deficiency.

The table lists this clone with a few counts. This chain links TRBV6-6 with TRBJ2-7; 7 nucleotides line up with TRBD2. CDR3 length: 14 amino acids. Unmatched junction bases numbered 6, after V lost 6 bases and J lost 1 base. Per the germline V gene, CDR1 is MNHNY and CDR2 is SVGAGI (reference sequence). The CDR3 nucleotides read TGTGCCAGCAGCCTCAGGGAGGGGTCCTACGAGCAGTACTTC. Amino acid sequence: CASSLREGSYEQYF.

V and J are TRBV28 and TRBJ2-7, with D hard to call. V lost 3 bases and J 6 bases, leaving 6 bases between the germline ends. The CDR3 is made up of 11 amino acids. CDR1 MDHEN and CDR2 SYDVKM come from the germline V gene. The CDR3, as DNA: TGTGCCAGCAGTTTGGCTAGCGAGCAGTACTTC. It yields the protein CASSLASEQYF.

This chain links TRBV6-1 with TRBJ2-1; a weak D match, TRBD2 (5 bases). The CDR3 runs to 13 residues. Germline values: CDR1 MNHNS, CDR2 SASEGT. The V gene lost 8 bases and the J gene lost 0 bases, with 8 bases spanning the gap. The CDR3 here is CASCGSSYNEQFF. Here the CDR3 DNA reads TGTGCCAGCTGTGGGAGCTCCTACAATGAGCAGTTCTTC.

The J gene is TRBJ2-7, the V gene TRBV6-1; D is possibly TRBD1 or TRBD2 (5 bases each). From germline, CDR1 is MNHNS and CDR2 SASEGT. Trimming removed 7 bases at V and 2 bases at J, with 9 bases between. The CDR3 sequence is 12 residues long. The CDR3 nucleotides are TGTGCCAGCAATCGGGGCCCCTACGAGCAGTACTTC. Protein: CASNRGPYEQYF.

V and J are TRBV5-4 and TRBJ2-7; D gene ambiguous. This CDR3 region has 14 residues. V was clipped by 0 bases and J by 2 bases, with 9 bases between them. Germline V gene lookup returns CDR1 SGHNT and CDR2 YYREEE (reference sequence). The CDR3 DNA is TGTGCCAGCAGCTTGGACGCCGCCACCTACGAGCAGTACTTC. This translates into CASSLDAATYEQYF.

V and J are TRBV28 and TRBJ2-1; no definite D call. Germline CDR1 is MDHEN and CDR2 is SYDVKM. V gave up 10 bases and J gave up 1 base, with 14 bases separating them. This CDR3 spans 14 amino acids. In DNA form, the CDR3 reads TGTGCCACTCAAGACACCCTTTCCTACAATGAGCAGTTCTTC. It yields the protein CATQDTLSYNEQFF.

J is TRBJ2-4 and V is TRBV28, with D perhaps matching TRBD1 (5 bases). This CDR3 contains 15 residues. Germline CDR1 and CDR2: MDHEN and SYDVKM. Trimming stripped 6 bases from V and 1 base from J, with 13 bases between. This CDR3 reads CASRGVGLAKNIQYF. The CDR3 nucleotides read TGTGCCAGCAGAGGGGTAGGCCTGGCCAAAAACATTCAGTACTTC.

The chain recombines TRBV6-5 with TRBJ2-3; possibly TRBD1 or TRBD2 for D (5 bases each). CDR3 size: 14 residues. Deletions cut 0 bases from V and 5 bases from J, with 9 bases between. Germline loops: CDR1 MNHEY, CDR2 SVGAGI. CDR3: CASSYSGTGDTQYF. The CDR3 DNA is TGTGCCAGCAGTTACTCGGGGACGGGAGATACGCAGTATTTT.

J is TRBJ2-3 and V is TRBV5-1, with TRBD2 identical over 10 bases. The trim removed 0 bases at V and 5 bases at J, leaving 0 bases unmatched. The V gene's germline CDR1 is SGHRS and CDR2 YFSETQ. The CDR3 totals 14 residues. The CDR3 DNA reads as TGCGCCAGCAGCTTGGGGACTAGCGGAGATACGCAGTATTTT. Amino acids: CASSLGTSGDTQYF. Full variable domain (rest looked up from reference TRBV5-1 and TRBJ2-3): KAGVTQTPRYLIKTRGQQVTLSCSPISGHRSVSWYQQTPGQGLQFLFEYFSETQRNKGNFPGRFSGRQFSNSRSEMNVSTLELGDSALYLCASSLGTSGDTQYFGPGTRLTVL.

The chain uses TRBV20-1 and TRBJ1-4; a possible D gene is TRBD1 (5 bases). Trimming took 1 base from V and 11 from J, leaving 8 bases between them. CDR1 is DFQATT and CDR2 is SNEGSKA in the germline V gene (reference sequence). The CDR3 sequence is 11 residues long. CDR3 sequence: CSARGKGKLFF. The CDR3 DNA is TGCAGTGCTAGAGGGAAGGGGAAACTGTTTTTT.

In nucleotides, the CDR3 is TGTGCCAGCAGTGAACGGCCCTACGAGCAGTACTTC. Amino acids: CASSERPYEQYF. J is TRBJ2-7 and V is TRBV6-1; D call uncertain. CDR1 is MNHNS and CDR2 is SASEGT in the germline V gene. The CDR3 is 12 residues long. The V end lost 2 bases, the J end lost 2 bases, and 4 bases lay between the germline ends.